These 26 T cell receptor beta chains came from one sample sequenced in a study of blood T cell repertoires in COVID-19. Repertoires were generated with immunoSEQ multiplex PCR, while TCRdb's copy carries only in-frame clones and drops some. The sample lists roughly 96,000 clones; 75% to 85% were seen once. Specimen: peripheral blood. Every receptor here comes from a man aged 55 to 70 with acute or convalescent COVID-19.

The chain carries TRBV19 and TRBJ2-2; TRBD1 matches 9 bases. The CDR3 contains 15 residues. The J segment lost 3 bases and the V segment lost 3 bases, leaving 2 bases of the junction unmatched. From germline, CDR1 is LNHDA and CDR2 SQIVND (reference sequence). The DNA for the CDR3 is TGTGCCAGTAGTATGGGGGACAGGGACACCGGGGAGCTGTTTTTT. Protein: CASSMGDRDTGELFF. Filled out from reference TRBV19 and TRBJ2-2, the complete variable domain reads DGGITQSPKYLFRKEGQNVTLSCEQNLNHDAMYWYRQDPGQGLRLIYYSQIVNDFQKGDIAEGYSVSREKKESFPLTVTSAQKNPTAFYLCASSMGDRDTGELFFGEGSRLTVL.

The chain carries TRBV3-1 (or the pseudogene TRBV3-2) and TRBJ1-1; 8 nucleotides align to TRBD1. The junction had 2 bases not matched to a gene; V was cut back by 4 bases and J by 4 bases. The germline CDR1 and CDR2 sequences are LGHDT and YNNKEL (reference sequence). The CDR3 sequence is 13 residues long. As DNA, the CDR3 is TGTGCCAGCAGCCTAGGACAGGGCACTGAAGCTTTCTTT. Amino acids: CASSLGQGTEAFF.

The chain employs TRBV19 and TRBJ1-1; D perhaps matches TRBD1 (5 bases). The V gene's germline CDR1 is LNHDA and CDR2 SQIVND (reference sequence). V lost 5 bases to trimming and J lost 6 bases, with 16 bases between them. The CDR3 has 14 amino acids. The CDR3 region is CASSPPGTRSEAFF. In DNA form, the CDR3 reads TGTGCCAGTAGTCCCCCAGGGACTAGATCTGAAGCTTTCTTT.

There are a few counts of this clone. V is TRBV24-1 and J is TRBJ2-4; D gene ambiguous. Germline CDR1 KGHDR, CDR2 SFDVKD. V was clipped by 9 bases and J by 0 bases, with 5 bases between them. The CDR3 totals 12 residues. CDR3 in DNA: TGTGCCACCGCCGGAGCCAAAAACATTCAGTACTTC. This codes for CATAGAKNIQYF.

The V call is TRBV30, the J call TRBJ2-7, with TRBD1 as a possible D gene (6 bases). The germline V gene has CDR1 GTSNPN and CDR2 SVGIG (reference sequence). V dropped 2 bases and J dropped 4 bases, with 15 bases sitting between them. The CDR3 spans 14 residues. CDR3 residues: CAWSLLQGAYEQYV. The CDR3 DNA follows: TGTGCCTGGAGTCTACTACAGGGTGCATACGAGCAGTACGTC.

The table lists this clone with a few counts. The chain recombines TRBV7-7 with TRBJ2-7; 8 bases fit TRBD1. Per germline, CDR1 SSHAT and CDR2 FNYEAQ (reference sequence). V shed 7 bases, J shed 5 bases, and the junction held 13 bases outside the gene matches. The CDR3 is 15 residues long. CDR3 sequence (DNA): TGTGCCAGCACCGGAACAGGGGGAATGAGTAACGAGCAGTACGTC. Its translation is CASTGTGGMSNEQYV.

This clone was seen once. The chain links TRBV20-1 to TRBJ2-3; TRBD2 matches 10 bases. The germline V gene has CDR1 DFQATT and CDR2 SNEGSKA (reference sequence). The CDR3 covers 18 residues. Losses at the gene ends were 3 bases for V and 5 bases for J; bases not matched to a gene: 17. The CDR3 DNA reads TGCAGTGCTAGTACCTTAGGCCTTCTAGCGGGAGCGGGAGATACGCAGTATTTT. Amino acid sequence: CSASTLGLLAGAGDTQYF.

The chain is built from TRBV5-1 and TRBJ2-2; D remains ambiguous. Germline V gene sequence: CDR1 SGHRS, CDR2 YFSETQ. Trimming stripped 6 bases from V and 6 bases from J, with 15 bases between. CDR3 size: 14 residues. The CDR3 nucleotides read TGCGCCAGCACCTCAAGCCAGGTCGCCGGGGAGCTGTTTTTT. Translating gives CASTSSQVAGELFF.

This clone was counted ten times or more. The J gene is TRBJ1-1, the V gene TRBV6-1; 7 bases agree with TRBD1. The CDR3 covers 16 residues. V gave up 3 bases and J gave up 5 bases; unmatched junction bases: 12. Germline CDR1 is MNHNS and CDR2 is SASEGT. The CDR3, as DNA: TGTGCCAGCAGTGACGAGGGACAGCCCGGTGGAACTGAAGCTTTCTTT. Amino acids: CASSDEGQPGGTEAFF.

This clone occurred many times. This rearrangement joins TRBV24-1 to TRBJ1-2; D may be TRBD1 (6 bases). The CDR3 length is 16 residues. The germline CDR1 and CDR2 sequences are KGHDR and SFDVKD. The germline V and J ends were trimmed by 4 bases and 6 bases, with 20 bases remaining between them. The CDR3 is CATSDQSETGSHGYTF. In DNA form, the CDR3 reads TGTGCCACCAGTGACCAATCCGAGACAGGTAGTCATGGCTACACCTTC.

This clone was seen more than once but under ten times. The chain employs TRBV12-3 or TRBV12-4 and TRBJ2-5, with D possibly being TRBD2 (5 bases). This CDR3 is built from 11 residues. V was shortened by 6 bases and J by 4 bases, with 6 bases between the two germline ends. Here the CDR3 DNA reads TGTGCCAGCAGGGGGAGAGAGACCCAGTACTTC. Residues: CASRGRETQYF.

The chain uses TRBV6-4 and TRBJ1-1, with D possibly being TRBD1 (6 bases). CDR1 MRHNA and CDR2 SNTAGT come from the germline V gene. Trimming removed 8 bases from V and 3 bases from J, with 16 bases in between. The CDR3 spans 14 residues. Here the CDR3 reads CASSRRPGDTEAFF. The CDR3 DNA is TGTGCCAGCTCCCGGAGGCCAGGGGACACTGAAGCTTTCTTT.

The rearrangement uses TRBV7-2 and TRBJ2-7, with TRBD2 matching over 7 bases. Germline CDR1 is SGHTA and CDR2 is FQGNSA. Trimming at V came to 2 bases and at J to 7 bases, leaving 8 bases not matched to a gene. The CDR3 has 14 residues. DNA of the CDR3: TGTGCCAGCAGCTTAAAGCGGGAATCGGGAGAGCAGTACGTC. Translation: CASSLKRESGEQYV.

The chain uses TRBV29-1 and TRBJ2-6, with 9 bases fitting TRBD1. V lost 1 base to trimming and J lost 0 bases; unmatched junction nucleotides: 7. The CDR3 contains 18 residues. Germline loops: CDR1 SQVTM, CDR2 ANQGSEA. CDR3 protein: CSVEGGDRAHSGANVLTF. The CDR3 nucleotides are TGCAGCGTTGAAGGTGGGGACAGGGCCCACTCTGGGGCCAACGTCCTGACTTTC.

This chain connects TRBV27 to TRBJ2-7; D may be TRBD1 (5 bases). Germline-derived CDR1 and CDR2 are MNHEY and SMNVEV (reference sequence). The CDR3 covers 14 residues. V was trimmed by 5 bases and J by 4 bases, leaving 15 bases between them. CDR3 loop: CASSPSSGLYEQYV. CDR3 nucleotides: TGTGCCAGCAGTCCTAGTTCAGGGTTGTACGAGCAGTACGTC.

V gene TRBV6-5 combines with J gene TRBJ1-1, with unresolved D. Germline values: CDR1 MNHEY, CDR2 SVGAGI. The CDR3 has 16 amino acids. V lost 0 bases to trimming and J lost 0 bases, with 11 bases between them. CDR3 sequence: CASSYSYSNMNTEAFF. As DNA, the CDR3 is TGTGCCAGCAGTTACTCGTACAGTAACATGAACACTGAAGCTTTCTTT.

This chain's CDR3 is CASSFLAGAYNEQFF. The CDR3 region has the DNA TGTGCCAGCAGTTTTTTAGCTGGGGCATACAATGAGCAGTTCTTC. The gene calls are TRBV7-9 and TRBJ2-1, with a tentative D call TRBD1 (5 bases). The CDR3 has 15 amino acids. Looked up from germline, CDR1 is SEHNR and CDR2 is FQNEAQ (reference sequence). Trimming took 6 bases from V and 4 from J, leaving 16 bases between them.

The chain is built from TRBV7-2 and TRBJ2-1; no reliable D call. Trimming removed 1 base from V and 4 bases from J, with 5 bases in between. CDR3 length equals 13 residues. The V gene's germline CDR1 is SGHTA and CDR2 FQGNSA. CDR3 sequence: CASSLGLYNEQFF. CDR3 sequence (DNA): TGTGCCAGCAGCTTAGGTCTGTACAATGAGCAGTTCTTC.

This chain's CDR3 is CATLDRGRGSNQPQHF. As DNA, the CDR3 is TGTGCCACCCTGGACAGGGGGCGCGGTAGCAATCAGCCCCAGCATTTT. The rearrangement links TRBV10-3 to TRBJ1-5, with 11 positions matching TRBD1. The CDR3 has 16 residues. Germline CDR1 ENHRY, CDR2 SYGVKD. The J segment lost 0 bases and the V segment lost 10 bases, leaving 8 bases of the junction unmatched.

The V and J genes are TRBV7-2 and TRBJ1-5; D not resolved. Trimming stripped 6 bases from V and 7 bases from J, with 16 bases between. Germline V gene lookup returns CDR1 SGHTA and CDR2 FQGNSA. CDR3 length: 14 amino acids. DNA for the CDR3: TGTGCCAGCAGTCCCGACCCAGGTTCACAGCCCCAGCATTTT. It specifies CASSPDPGSQPQHF.

The V gene is TRBV30, the J gene TRBJ2-3; TRBD1 aligns across 7 bases. V lost 2 bases, J lost 3 bases, and 5 bases stayed unmatched. This CDR3 is 14 amino acids long. Germline loops: CDR1 GTSNPN, CDR2 SVGIG (reference sequence). CDR3 in DNA: TGTGCCTGGAGTTGGGGGACAGAAACAGATACGCAGTATTTT. Amino acid sequence: CAWSWGTETDTQYF.

The rearrangement uses TRBV11-2 and TRBJ1-1, with 7 bases lining up with TRBD1. This CDR3 region has 16 residues. Trimming took 0 bases from V and 1 from J; bases not matched to a gene: 5. Germline lookup yields CDR1 SGHAT and CDR2 FQNNGV. CDR3 region: CASSLDSPGGNTEAFF. For the CDR3, the DNA is TGTGCCAGCAGCTTAGATTCCCCAGGGGGGAACACTGAAGCTTTCTTT.

The chain links TRBV29-1 to TRBJ1-4, with 9 positions matching TRBD1. Germline trimming cut 4 bases from V and 6 bases from J; bases unmatched to any gene: 12. Germline V gives CDR1 SQVTM, CDR2 ANQGSEA. The CDR3 spans 16 residues. DNA of the CDR3: TGCAGCGTTGTAGTGACGTTCGGACAGGGGTATGAAAAACTGTTTTTT. It is translated as CSVVVTFGQGYEKLFF. Full variable domain (remainder filled in from reference TRBV29-1 and TRBJ1-4): SAVISQKPSRDICQRGTSLTIQCQVDSQVTMMFWYRQQPGQSLTLIATANQGSEATYESGFVIDKFPISRPNLTFSTLTVSNMSPEDSSIYLCSVVVTFGQGYEKLFFGSGTQLSVL.

V gene TRBV27 combines with J gene TRBJ1-4; D is uncertain. This CDR3 comprises 12 residues. V lost 5 bases and J lost 14, with 15 bases in between. Germline V CDR1 and CDR2: MNHEY, SMNVEV (reference sequence). This chain's CDR3 is CASSPDGSWLFF. The CDR3 coding sequence is TGTGCCAGCAGTCCAGACGGGTCTTGGCTGTTTTTT.

This chain links TRBV12-5 with TRBJ2-2; tentatively, D is TRBD2 (6 bases). Germline CDR1 reads LGHNT; CDR2 reads FRNRAP. V lost 6 bases and J 6 bases, leaving 8 bases between the germline ends. The CDR3 is made up of 12 amino acids. The CDR3 nucleotides read TGTGCTAGTGGGGCGGGGCCCGGGGAGCTGTTTTTT. Encoded protein: CASGAGPGELFF.

The V call is TRBV7-9, the J call TRBJ1-4, with 9 bases that match TRBD1. This CDR3 spans 15 amino acids. Germline CDR1 and CDR2: SEHNR and FQNEAQ (reference sequence). The ends lost 1 base at V and 8 bases at J; junction bases unmatched: 5. CDR3 amino acids: CASSLGTGVFEKLFF. CDR3 coding DNA: TGTGCCAGCAGCTTAGGGACAGGGGTATTCGAAAAACTGTTTTTT. The whole variable domain, remainder taken from reference TRBV7-9 and TRBJ1-4, is DTGVSQNPRHKITKRGQNVTFRCDPISEHNRLYWYRQTLGQGPEFLTYFQNEAQLEKSRLLSDRFSAERPKGSFSTLEIQRTEQGDSAMYLCASSLGTGVFEKLFFGSGTQLSVL.